This T cell receptor (beta chain) came from a study of blood T cell repertoires in COVID-19 (dated by TCRdb to the early 2020s). About the study as a whole: Samples from collaborators originated in the United States, Italy and Spain and spanned both the acute and convalescent phases of COVID-19. The material from the prospective study consisted of cDNA or gDNA derived from T cells, B-cell-depleted T cells, or PBMCs. Subjects who had been exposed to COVID-19, were actively infected with it, or had recovered from it provided the deeply sampled blood TCRbeta repertoires that made up the dataset. The repertoires were made available in a free public database intended to serve as a resource for research on the immune response to SARS-CoV-2. Samples were obtained from the ongoing ImmuneRACE study (first 160 participants) and from roughly 1,300 subjects provided by 6 global collaborators. Sample metadata almost always included a de-identified subject ID, COVID-19 status, age in years and sex. Where HLA class I and class II types were available, the types were taken from metadata supplied by the sample provider, not from assay-based typing.

Overall study outcomes, separate from this receptor: The amount of clinical and demographic metadata varied by source and participant and was provided uncurated.

TCRbeta CDR3 regions were amplified from genomic DNA using the immunoSEQ Assay, a bias-controlled multiplex PCR. Regarding the original processing steps: Within the assay, amplification of reference gene primers was used to estimate how many nucleated cells each sample contained. Sequence reads were collapsed and filtered to measure the absolute abundance of every unique TCRbeta CDR3 rearrangement. For each sample, productive Simpson clonality was calculated as the square root of Simpson's diversity index over productive rearrangements. Held by TCRdb, this immuneACCESS table contains in-frame sequences only and omits some clones. Under half of the omission traces to an unresolved V gene where checked; the cause of the rest is unknown. The V and J calls and clone size were taken over from that table, and D and trimming were inferred from the DNA. This sample is represented by tens of thousands of clones; roughly 86% of them were singletons. Over 9.5% of the sample rests with the top ten.

Each collaborating institution followed its own protocols to collect whole blood in K2EDTA tubes. For TCRbeta analysis, collaborators shipped samples as frozen whole blood, isolated PBMCs, or DNA extracted from either of those sample types. To note about this clone: It has no known antigen specificity. No base-level quality is on record; no much larger clone is a single base apart.

Deletion took 4 bases off V and 1 base off J, with a span of 15 bases between the germline ends. The CDR3 contains 16 residues, cysteine and phenylalanine counted. Only the CDR3 DNA is retained, 48 bases long and in frame from the first base. Looking up the germline V gene yields CDR1 SNHLY and CDR2 FYNNEI. The source of this sequence is a man aged 65 to 85 with active COVID-19. What was sequenced was peripheral blood. The chain was built from TRBV2 and TRBJ2-3; TRBD2 is perhaps the D gene, given 6 matching bases. CDR3 region: CASSGTSGFRTDTQYF. The nucleotide sequence is TGTGCCAGCAGTGGTACCAGCGGGTTCCGCACAGATACGCAGTATTTT.